This T cell receptor (beta chain) comes out of a study of blood T cell repertoires in COVID-19. On this clone: The same CDR3 is also encoded by other DNA sequences in this sample.

Clones were read by immunoSEQ multiplex PCR, and TCRdb kept only the in-frame ones, dropping some. The data contain 200,000 to 250,000 clones, under 90% of them singletons. V lost 3 bases, J lost 2 bases, and 11 bases lay in between. Germline V gene lookup returns CDR1 KGHSH and CDR2 LQKENI. This CDR3 region has 14 residues. What was sequenced was peripheral blood. The sequence derives from a man aged 25 to 40 with active or convalescent COVID-19. V gene TRBV18 combines with J gene TRBJ2-7, with a tentative D call TRBD2 (5 bases). The CDR3 DNA reads as TGTGCCAGCTCACCGTCACGGGGTCCCTACGAGCAGTACTTC. This sequence encodes CASSPSRGPYEQYF.